The source of this T cell receptor (beta chain) is a study of blood T cell repertoires in COVID-19. Whole-study context: There were acute and convalescent COVID-19 samples, and they came from the United States, Italy and Spain. PBMCs, B-cell-depleted T cells, or T cells provided the cDNA or gDNA that made up the material.

Generated by immunoSEQ multiplex PCR, the TCRdb table keeps only in-frame clones and is missing some. Among some 300,000 clones, about nine tenths were seen once, and the ten largest hold 6.3%. The CDR3 is 13 amino acids. Trimming took off 3 bases at V and 2 bases at J, with 8 bases between the two ends. CDR1 and CDR2 from the germline V gene are SGHNT and YENEEA. The sample comprised peripheral blood. The origin of this receptor is a woman aged 50 to 65 with COVID-19, enrolled during active disease. The chain combines TRBV11-3 with TRBJ2-7; D is undetermined. Here the CDR3 reads CASSFGPAYEQYF. CDR3 in DNA: TGTGCCAGCAGCTTTGGCCCTGCCTACGAGCAGTACTTC.